This record looks at one T cell receptor beta chain sequence and its context. This clone appeared a few times. It lacks a known antigen. The sample holds no much larger clone one base away, and base qualities are not on file. Via the germline V gene, CDR1 is MDHEN and CDR2 SYDVKM. The V and J ends are trimmed by 3 bases and 4 bases, leaving 13 bases between them. The CDR3 numbers 15 residues from cysteine through phenylalanine. Only the CDR3 DNA is retained, 45 bases long and in frame from the first base. The library was obtained by the immunoSEQ multiplex PCR assay. A mixture of 60 forward primers for TCR Vbeta segments and 13 reverse primers for TCR Jbeta segments was used in the multiplex PCR. The CDR3 region of rearranged TCR beta genes was amplified from genomic DNA by a multiplex PCR assay. The Illumina HiSeq System was used to sequence the amplified TCR beta libraries as 87-base-pair reads. From the authors' description of their analysis: Across the 500 to 700 repertoires, a later analysis counted roughly 84 million unique TCR beta chains, roughly 11 million of which were shared by at least two donors. Raw reads were error-corrected and collapsed into unique sequences by a nearest-neighbor algorithm in which closely related sequences were merged to remove PCR and sequencing errors. Alignment of CDR3 sequences to IMGT reference sequences was used to assign V, D and J gene segments. For a sequence to be retained, at least a six-nucleotide match to both a V gene segment and a J gene segment was required. Rearrangements were classified as productive when the CDR3 lacked stop codons and remained in frame with V and J, and all other rearrangements were classified as non-productive. Following IMGT convention, CDR3 was defined as the stretch from the second conserved V-encoded cysteine to the conserved J-encoded phenylalanine. The earlier analysis of some 550 of the donors excluded any sequence lacking an unambiguous match to a single V gene segment. In an earlier analysis of more than 500 of the donors, a V segment was called functional when productive rearrangements were above 56.7%, and segregating when the standard deviation between donors exceeded 5%. A statistical classification framework was built to diagnose cytomegalovirus status from the catalog of TCR beta chain sequences. In a later analysis, V and J genes were assigned by comparing TCR nucleotide sequences against IMGT/GENE-DB human TR gene sequences. Using the TCRdist pipeline, a later analysis assigned CDR3 sequences along with most-parsimonious VDJ recombination scenarios. A later analysis defined each TCR beta chain by its CDR3 amino acid sequence plus V-gene family, and excluded reads lacking a unique V-gene family. In a later analysis, 550 to 650 highly shared, low-generation-probability nucleotide sequences were removed to address suspected cross-contamination and a sequencing artifact. For each public chain, a later analysis derived a clonal expansion index from normalized ranks of inferred template counts within each repertoire. Generation probabilities in a later analysis came from a VDJ recombination model fitted to out-of-frame rearrangements, and those results were checked against IGoR. A later analysis scored TCR-TCR, TCR-HLA and TCR-CMV co-occurrence with hypergeometric tests, applying a repertoire-size bias correction to TCR pairs. To estimate false discovery rates, a later analysis permuted the HLA or CMV assignments 20 times. In a later analysis, co-occurring TCRs were grouped with DBSCAN, and TCRdist sequence similarity was added when clustering was performed within HLA-allele-positive subsets. Repertoires with fewer than 30,000 or more than 120,000 public chains, plus five repertoires with anomalous nucleotide sharing, were excluded from co-occurrence clustering. The source is immuneACCESS, and TCRdb retained only in-frame sequences with V and J called. Part of the clones is not carried over; for the studies checked, unresolved V genes explain less than half of this, and the remainder is unexplained. That table furnishes V, J and clone size, whereas the DNA furnished D and trimming. The sample table contains 150,000 or so clones; only one count was recorded for around 85% of them. The ten largest make up roughly 1.4% of the sample.

The data belong to a study of cytomegalovirus exposure and HLA in healthy donors (dated by TCRdb to 2016 to 2017). Background for the entire study: An earlier analysis of some 600 of the donors reported around 280 Gb of sequence data and 117 million unique TCR beta sequences obtained from 150 million to 200 million T cells. Around 330 gigabases of sequencing data and 70 million to 95 million unique TCR sequences made up an early release that covered approximately 700 HLA-typed donors. The genetic ancestry cluster associated with self-reported Caucasian donors included 80% to 90% of the roughly 380 genotyped donors. The aim of the study was to test whether cataloging public T cell receptors could identify signatures of past pathogen exposure. The study used immunosequencing to profile the T cell repertoires of about 670 subjects and linked those repertoires to cytomegalovirus serostatus. Besides the first cohort of under 700 subjects, a separate validation cohort made up of 120 different subjects was used. The study combined high-throughput TCR immunosequencing, statistical association of individual TCRs with disease status, and machine learning to predict cytomegalovirus infection status. A later analysis re-analyzed previously published TCR beta repertoires from 550 to 700 donors and added high-resolution HLA genotyping to study TCR occurrence patterns. In the later analysis, no new phenotypic data were used to find candidate immune exposures; instead, reliance was placed on TCR beta sequences and their occurrence across donors. In an earlier analysis of a few hundred of the donors, high-throughput TCR beta sequencing was used to judge whether each TCR beta V gene segment behaved as functional or pseudogenic. Alongside the repertoire data, information on donor age, sex, ethnicity and CMV serostatus was compiled. In a later genetic analysis, genome-wide SNP genotypes for about 60% of the 666 donors were used, and that subset was treated as a discovery cohort. Every repertoire in the discovery cohort had been generated on one and the same sequencing platform. HLA typing included class I and class II loci at four-digit resolution. The number of donors typed differed by locus, with roughly 629-640 for A, B, C, DRB1 and DQB1, 522 for DQA1, 600 to 610 for DPA1, and some 440 for DPB1. Four or five DR-DQ haplotypes were treated as single units for association and clustering because of strong linkage in the cohort. On average, about 240,000 unique TCR beta nucleotide sequences were sequenced per donor among 398 genotyped donors of the cohort, with roughly 20% of those sequences being non-productive. The study at large found these results: The only immune exposure information available for the cohort was CMV serostatus. Compared with the roughly 710-donor mean, donors in an Asian-associated ancestry cluster had fewer N-insertions in productive TCRs, according to a later genetic analysis. The classifier was reported to diagnose cytomegalovirus status with high specificity and sensitivity in both the original and validation cohorts. Presence/absence analyses assumed roughly uniform sequencing depth across donors, an assumption that may not hold. An association between a missense DCLRE1C variant and V-gene and J-gene trimming of TCR beta chains was found in a later genetic analysis and replicated in an independent cohort. Some IMGT-functional V segments, including TRBV6-2 and TRBV6-3, could not be distinguished by the 87-base-pair reads and were therefore excluded. In an earlier analysis of 500 to 650 of the donors, most TCR beta V segments appeared in productive rearrangements about 87% or about 30% of the time, broadly matching IMGT annotations. Because counts were too low, seventeen rarely observed V segments, including chromosome 9 orphons, were excluded from the earlier analysis of 587 of the donors. In the study, around 160 TCR beta chains were listed as associated with cytomegalovirus. In vitro tests confirmed that three of the cytomegalovirus-associated TCR beta chains recognize cytomegalovirus antigens. The sequencing pipeline was judged likely to have produced a cluster of highly shared sequence variants as a technical artifact. According to the authors, the approach could potentially be generalized to other disease states and immunological phenotypes. Specific HLA alleles were associated with over 15,000 TCR beta sequences at a false discovery rate of 0.05 in a later analysis. According to a later analysis, TCR association rates differed among HLA loci, with DRB1 alleles showing the most associated TCRs and HLA-C alleles showing the fewest. Correlated functional status among segregating V segments might be attributable to linkage disequilibrium, but an unknown experimental factor could not be ruled out. Strong co-occurrence of HLA alleles, especially DR and DQ, made assigning TCR associations to individual alleles difficult. Across donors, most TCR sequences were observed very rarely, whereas some public TCRs were present in many individuals. A further reported finding was that TCR beta sequences accurately predicted the HLA-A and HLA-B alleles for most subjects in the first cohort. A later analysis reported that several top co-occurrence clusters appeared linked to parvovirus B19, influenza, CMV and Epstein-Barr virus. In this cohort, only TCR beta chains were sequenced, and detectable features were limited by the absence of alpha or paired-chain data. In a later analysis, HLA-associated TCR beta chains showed more clonal expansion and lower generation probabilities than non-associated chains that were equally common. A later analysis found that most CMV-associated TCR beta chains appeared HLA-restricted, with HLA associations seemingly driven largely by CMV exposure. Because HLA typing was missing for some donors at each locus, association tests included only the typed subset.

The cohort consisted of 650 to 850 healthy bone marrow donors. At the time of sampling, all cohort members were nominally healthy, though unrecorded immune exposures were likely present. The donor was CMV seropositive and belonged to the group of around 300 seropositive cohort members. Every donor gave a peripheral blood sample, and the peripheral blood mononuclear cells from that sample were used for TCR beta sequencing. The Qiagen DNeasy Blood Extraction Kit was used to extract genomic DNA from the blood cell samples. The material sequenced was PBMCs. The chain was built from TRBV28 and TRBJ1-5, with the D gene not confidently named. This sequence originates from a man over 45 in good health and CMV-seropositive. In nucleotide form, the sequence is TGTGCCAGCAGTTTTATAGGAATGAGGAATCAGCCCCAGCATTTT. The resulting protein is CASSFIGMRNQPQHF.